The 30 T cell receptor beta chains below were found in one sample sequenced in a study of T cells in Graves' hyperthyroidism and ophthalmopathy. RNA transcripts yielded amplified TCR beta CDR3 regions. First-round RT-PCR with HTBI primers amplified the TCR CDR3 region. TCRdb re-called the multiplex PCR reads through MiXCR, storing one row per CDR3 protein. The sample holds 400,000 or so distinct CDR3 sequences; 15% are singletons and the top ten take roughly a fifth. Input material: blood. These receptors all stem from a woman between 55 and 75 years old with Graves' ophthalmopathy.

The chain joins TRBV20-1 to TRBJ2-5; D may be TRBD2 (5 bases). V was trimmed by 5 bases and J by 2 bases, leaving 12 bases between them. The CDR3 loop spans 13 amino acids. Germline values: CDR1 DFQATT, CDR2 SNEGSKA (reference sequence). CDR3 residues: CSADKAVQETQYF. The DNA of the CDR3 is TGCAGTGCTGACAAAGCGGTACAAGAGACCCAGTACTTC.

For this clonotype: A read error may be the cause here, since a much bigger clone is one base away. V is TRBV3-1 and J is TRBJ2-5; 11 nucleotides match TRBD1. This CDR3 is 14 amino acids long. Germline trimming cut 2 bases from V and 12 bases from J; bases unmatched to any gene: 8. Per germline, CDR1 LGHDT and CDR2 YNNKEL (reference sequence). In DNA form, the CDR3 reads TGTGCCAGCAGCCAATATTCTGGACAGGGGGCGAAGTACTTC. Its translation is CASSQYSGQGAKYF.

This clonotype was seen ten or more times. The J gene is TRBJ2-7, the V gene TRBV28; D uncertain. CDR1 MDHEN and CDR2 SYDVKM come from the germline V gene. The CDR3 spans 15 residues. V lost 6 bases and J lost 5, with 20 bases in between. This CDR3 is CASSLIDGRANEQYF. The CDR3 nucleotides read TGTGCCAGCAGCCTCATCGACGGACGGGCCAACGAGCAGTACTTC.

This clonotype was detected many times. This chain's CDR3 is CASRPSLQRTYEQYF. In DNA form, the CDR3 reads TGTGCCAGCAGACCTAGTCTTCAGCGGACCTACGAGCAGTACTTC. The chain has TRBV28 and TRBJ2-7; tentatively, D is TRBD2 (5 bases). In germline, CDR1 is MDHEN, CDR2 SYDVKM. This CDR3 contains 15 residues. V was cut by 6 bases and J by 2 bases, with 17 bases left in between.

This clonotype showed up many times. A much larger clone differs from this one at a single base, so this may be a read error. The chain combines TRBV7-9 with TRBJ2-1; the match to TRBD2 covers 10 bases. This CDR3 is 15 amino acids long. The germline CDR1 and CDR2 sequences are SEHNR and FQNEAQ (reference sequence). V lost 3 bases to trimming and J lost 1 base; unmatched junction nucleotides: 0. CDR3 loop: CASSFSGRSYNEQFF. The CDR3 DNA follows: TGTGCCAGCAGCTTTAGCGGGAGGTCCTACAATGAGCAGTTCTTC.

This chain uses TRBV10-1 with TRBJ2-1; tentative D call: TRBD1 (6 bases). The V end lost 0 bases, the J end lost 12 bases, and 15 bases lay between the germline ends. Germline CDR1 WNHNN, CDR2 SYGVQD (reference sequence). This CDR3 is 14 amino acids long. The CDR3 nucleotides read TGCGCCAGCAGTGAGTCGCCGGGAACCAGGGGGCAGTTCTTC. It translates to CASSESPGTRGQFF.

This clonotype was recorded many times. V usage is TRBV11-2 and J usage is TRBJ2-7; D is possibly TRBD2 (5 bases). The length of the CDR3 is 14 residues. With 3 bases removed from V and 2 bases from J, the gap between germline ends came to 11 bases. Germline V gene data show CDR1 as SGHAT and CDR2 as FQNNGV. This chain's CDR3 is CASSLIAHAYEQYF. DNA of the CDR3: TGTGCCAGCAGCTTGATAGCGCATGCCTACGAGCAGTACTTC.

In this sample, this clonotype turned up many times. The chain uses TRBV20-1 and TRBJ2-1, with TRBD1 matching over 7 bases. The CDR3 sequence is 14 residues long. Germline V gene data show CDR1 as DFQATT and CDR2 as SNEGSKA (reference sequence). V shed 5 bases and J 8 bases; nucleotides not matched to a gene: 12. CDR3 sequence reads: CSAPNSVRGYEQFF. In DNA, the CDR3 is TGCAGTGCTCCAAATAGCGTCAGGGGGTATGAGCAGTTCTTC.

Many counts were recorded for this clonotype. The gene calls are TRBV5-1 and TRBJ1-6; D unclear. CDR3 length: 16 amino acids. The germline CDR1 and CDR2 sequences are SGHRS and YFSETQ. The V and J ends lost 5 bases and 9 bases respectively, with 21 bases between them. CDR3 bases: TGCGCCAGCAGACCAGACCGAGAGAGGTCGAGTTCACCCCTCCACTTT. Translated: CASRPDRERSSSPLHF.

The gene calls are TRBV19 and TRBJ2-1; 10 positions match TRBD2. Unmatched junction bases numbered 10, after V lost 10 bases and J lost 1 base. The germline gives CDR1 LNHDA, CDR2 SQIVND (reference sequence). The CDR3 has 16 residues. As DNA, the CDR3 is TGTGCCACACATAGCGGGAGGTCTTGGTCCTACAATGAGCAGTTCTTC. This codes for CATHSGRSWSYNEQFF.

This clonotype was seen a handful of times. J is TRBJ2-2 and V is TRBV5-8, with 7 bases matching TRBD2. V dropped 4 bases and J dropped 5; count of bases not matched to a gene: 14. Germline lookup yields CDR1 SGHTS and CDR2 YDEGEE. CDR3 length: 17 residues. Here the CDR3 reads CASSPRWAGVMTGELFF. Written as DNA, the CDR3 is TGTGCCAGCAGCCCCCGGTGGGCGGGAGTCATGACCGGGGAGCTGTTTTTT.

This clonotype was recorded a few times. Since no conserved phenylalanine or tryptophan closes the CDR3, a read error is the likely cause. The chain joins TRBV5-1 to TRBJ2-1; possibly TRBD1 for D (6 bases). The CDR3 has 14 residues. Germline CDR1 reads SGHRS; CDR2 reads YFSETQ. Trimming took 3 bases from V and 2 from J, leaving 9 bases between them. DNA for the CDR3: TGCGCCAGCAGCTCGCAGGGGCCCTACAATGAGCAGTTCTCC. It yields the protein CASSSQGPYNEQFS.

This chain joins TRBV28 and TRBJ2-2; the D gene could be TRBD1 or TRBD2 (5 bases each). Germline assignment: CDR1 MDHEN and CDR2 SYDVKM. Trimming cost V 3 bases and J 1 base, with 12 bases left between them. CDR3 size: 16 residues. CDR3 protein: CASSFQGRVNTGELFF. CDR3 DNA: TGTGCCAGCAGTTTTCAGGGACGGGTGAACACCGGGGAGCTGTTTTTT.

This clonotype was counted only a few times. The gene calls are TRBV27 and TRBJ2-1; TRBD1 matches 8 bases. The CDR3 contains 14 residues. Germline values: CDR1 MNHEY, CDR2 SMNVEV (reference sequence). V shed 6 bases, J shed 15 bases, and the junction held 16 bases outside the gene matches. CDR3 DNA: TGTGCCAGCAGGGATGACAGGGGTGGTGGGGTTCGGTTCTTC. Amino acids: CASRDDRGGGVRFF.

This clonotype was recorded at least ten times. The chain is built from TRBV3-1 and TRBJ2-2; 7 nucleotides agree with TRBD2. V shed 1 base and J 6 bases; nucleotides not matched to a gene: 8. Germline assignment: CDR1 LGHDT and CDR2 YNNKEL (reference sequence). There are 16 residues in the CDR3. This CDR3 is CASSQAGGRFSGELFF. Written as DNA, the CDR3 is TGTGCCAGCAGCCAAGCTGGCGGGAGATTCTCCGGGGAGCTGTTTTTT. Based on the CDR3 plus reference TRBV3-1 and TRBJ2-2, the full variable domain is DTAVSQTPKYLVTQMGNDKSIKCEQNLGHDTMYWYKQDSKKFLKIMFSYNNKELIINETVPNRFSPKSPDKAHLNLHINSLELGDSAVYFCASSQAGGRFSGELFFGEGSRLTVL.

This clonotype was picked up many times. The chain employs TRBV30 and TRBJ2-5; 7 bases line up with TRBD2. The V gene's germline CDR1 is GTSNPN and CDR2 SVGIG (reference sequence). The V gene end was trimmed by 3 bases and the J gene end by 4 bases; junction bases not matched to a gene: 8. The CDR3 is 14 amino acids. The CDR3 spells CAWSKGLEVETQYF. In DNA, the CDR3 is TGTGCCTGGAGCAAAGGACTAGAGGTAGAGACCCAGTACTTC.

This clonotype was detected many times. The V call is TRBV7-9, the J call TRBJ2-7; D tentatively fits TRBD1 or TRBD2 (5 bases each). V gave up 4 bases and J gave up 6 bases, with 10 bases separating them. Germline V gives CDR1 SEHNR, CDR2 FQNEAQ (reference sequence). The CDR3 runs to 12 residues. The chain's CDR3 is CASSSWGREQYF. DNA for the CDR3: TGTGCCAGCAGCTCATGGGGACGCGAGCAGTACTTC.

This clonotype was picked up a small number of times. The DNA for the CDR3 is TGCAGTGCGGGAGCTGGGGCCAACGTCCTGACTTTC. This gives the protein CSAGAGANVLTF. The chain employs TRBV29-1 and TRBJ2-6, with 7 bases matching TRBD2. Germline lookup yields CDR1 SQVTM and CDR2 ANQGSEA. The CDR3 extends over 12 amino acids.

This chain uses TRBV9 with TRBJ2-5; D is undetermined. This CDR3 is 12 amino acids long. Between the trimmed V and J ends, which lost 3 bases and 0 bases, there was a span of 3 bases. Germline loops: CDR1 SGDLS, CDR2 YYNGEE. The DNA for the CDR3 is TGTGCCAGCAGCGACAACCAAGAGACCCAGTACTTC. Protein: CASSDNQETQYF.

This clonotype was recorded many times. CDR3 DNA: TGTGCCAGCAGCCGTAGCGGGAGGCTCTCCTACAATGAGCAGTTCTTC. Translating gives CASSRSGRLSYNEQFF. This rearrangement joins TRBV3-1 to TRBJ2-1; 10 bases are a match to TRBD2. Trimming took 4 bases from V and 0 from J; bases not matched to a gene: 3. CDR1 and CDR2 from the germline V gene are LGHDT and YNNKEL (reference sequence). This CDR3 has 16 amino acids.

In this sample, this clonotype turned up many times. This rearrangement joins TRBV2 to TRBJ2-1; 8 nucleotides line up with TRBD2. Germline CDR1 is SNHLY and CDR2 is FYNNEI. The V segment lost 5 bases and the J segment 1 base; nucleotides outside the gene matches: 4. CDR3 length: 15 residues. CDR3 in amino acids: CASSKGLVSYNEQFF. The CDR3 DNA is TGTGCCAGCAGTAAGGGACTAGTTTCCTACAATGAGCAGTTCTTC.

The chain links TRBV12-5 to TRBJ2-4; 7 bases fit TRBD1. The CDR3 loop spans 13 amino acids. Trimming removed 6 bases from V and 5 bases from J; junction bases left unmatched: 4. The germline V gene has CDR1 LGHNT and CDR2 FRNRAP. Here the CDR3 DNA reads TGTGCTAGTGGGCCCGGGACAGAAAACATTCAGTACTTC. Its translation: CASGPGTENIQYF.

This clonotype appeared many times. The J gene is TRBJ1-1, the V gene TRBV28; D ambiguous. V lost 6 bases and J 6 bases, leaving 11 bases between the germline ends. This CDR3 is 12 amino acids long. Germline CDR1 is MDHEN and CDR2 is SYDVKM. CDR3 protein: CASRPPVAEAFF. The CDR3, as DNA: TGTGCCAGCAGACCTCCGGTGGCTGAAGCTTTCTTT. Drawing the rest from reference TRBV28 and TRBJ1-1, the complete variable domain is DVKVTQSSRYLVKRTGEKVFLECVQDMDHENMFWYRQDPGLGLRLIYFSYDVKMKEKGDIPEGYSVSREKKERFSLILESASTNQTSMYLCASRPPVAEAFFGQGTRLTVV.

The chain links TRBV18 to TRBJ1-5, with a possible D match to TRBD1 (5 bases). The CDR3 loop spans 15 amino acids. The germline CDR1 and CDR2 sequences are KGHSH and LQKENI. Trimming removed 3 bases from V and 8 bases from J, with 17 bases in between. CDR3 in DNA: TGTGCCAGCTCACCGGCAGGGCAGCGGGTTGAGCCCCAGCATTTT. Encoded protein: CASSPAGQRVEPQHF.

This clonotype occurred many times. In DNA form, the CDR3 reads TGCAGTGCTAAGGAGGGAGAGGGGACCTACGAGCAGTACTTC. Residues: CSAKEGEGTYEQYF. The rearrangement links TRBV20-1 to TRBJ2-7; maybe TRBD2 (6 bases). This CDR3 is built from 14 residues. Trimming pared 4 bases from V and 2 bases from J, leaving 15 bases between. The germline V gene encodes CDR1 DFQATT and CDR2 SNEGSKA (reference sequence).

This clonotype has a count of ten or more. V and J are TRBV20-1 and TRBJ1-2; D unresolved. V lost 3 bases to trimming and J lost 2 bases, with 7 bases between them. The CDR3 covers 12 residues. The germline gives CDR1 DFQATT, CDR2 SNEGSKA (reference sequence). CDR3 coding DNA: TGCAGTGCTAGTCTGAGCAACTATGGCTACACCTTC. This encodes CSASLSNYGYTF.

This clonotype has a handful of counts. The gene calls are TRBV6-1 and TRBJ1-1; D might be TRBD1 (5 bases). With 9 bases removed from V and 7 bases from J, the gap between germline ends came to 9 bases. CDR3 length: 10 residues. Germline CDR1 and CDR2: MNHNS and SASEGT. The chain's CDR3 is CARGGGEAFF. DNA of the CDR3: TGTGCCAGGGGGGGGGGTGAAGCTTTCTTT.

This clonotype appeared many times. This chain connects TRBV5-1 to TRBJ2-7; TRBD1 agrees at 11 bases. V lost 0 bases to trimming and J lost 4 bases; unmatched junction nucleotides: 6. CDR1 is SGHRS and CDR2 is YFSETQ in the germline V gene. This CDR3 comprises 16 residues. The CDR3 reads CASSLGDRGVGYEQYF. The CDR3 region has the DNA TGCGCCAGCAGCTTGGGGGACAGGGGGGTGGGGTACGAGCAGTACTTC.

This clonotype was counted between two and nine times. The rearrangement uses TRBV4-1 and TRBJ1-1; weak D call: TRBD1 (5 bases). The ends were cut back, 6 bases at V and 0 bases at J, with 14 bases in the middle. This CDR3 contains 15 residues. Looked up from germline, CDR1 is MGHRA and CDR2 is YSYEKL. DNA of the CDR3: TGCGCCAGCAGGGGGGGGGGGAACATGAACACTGAAGCTTTCTTT. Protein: CASRGGGNMNTEAFF.

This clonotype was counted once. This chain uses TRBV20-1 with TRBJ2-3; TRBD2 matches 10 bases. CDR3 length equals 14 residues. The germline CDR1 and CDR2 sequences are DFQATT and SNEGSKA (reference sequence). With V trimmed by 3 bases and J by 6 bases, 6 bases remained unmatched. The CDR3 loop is CSARKSGRGDTQYF. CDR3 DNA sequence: TGCAGTGCTAGGAAAAGCGGGAGGGGGGATACGCAGTATTTT.